This T cell receptor (beta chain) was sequenced in a study of cytomegalovirus exposure and HLA in healthy donors. Whole-study results and caveats: TCR beta V- and J-gene trimming, according to a later analysis, was linked to a missense DCLRE1C variant.

For this clone: Its target is unknown.

The PCR was carried out with 60 Vbeta primers and 13 Jbeta primers. TCRdb's copy holds only in-frame clones and misses some; the assay was immunoSEQ multiplex PCR. Altogether over 100,000 clones are present, approximately 74% being singletons, with the ten largest covering around 6.6%. This CDR3 comprises 15 residues. Germline V lookup: CDR1 SGHRS, CDR2 YFSETQ. V lost 0 bases, J lost 4 bases, and 3 bases stayed unmatched. This TCR came from a man in his forties or fifties in good health and CMV-seropositive. Sequencing input: PBMCs. The chain has TRBV5-1 and TRBJ1-5; 8 bases line up with TRBD1. The CDR3 DNA reads TGCGCCAGCAGCTTGGGGGACAGGCTAAATCAGCCCCAGCATTTT. It yields the protein CASSLGDRLNQPQHF. Supplemented by reference TRBV5-1 and TRBJ1-5, the full variable domain reads KAGVTQTPRYLIKTRGQQVTLSCSPISGHRSVSWYQQTPGQGLQFLFEYFSETQRNKGNFPGRFSGRQFSNSRSEMNVSTLELGDSALYLCASSLGDRLNQPQHFGDGTRLSIL.